The next 12 T cell receptor beta chains were all read from a single sample in a study of early T cells in non-severe SARS-CoV-2 infection. TCRdb processed the 5' RACE reads anew with MiXCR; each CDR3 protein has one entry. Counted here are 45,000 to 55,000 distinct CDR3 sequences, 6% to 7% occurring once; the ten biggest clones make up 3% to 4.5%. The sample was whole blood. Receptors were obtained from an adult who was a healthcare worker with PCR-confirmed SARS-CoV-2 infection or an uninfected control (not recorded which).

This clonotype has a count of ten or more. V is TRBV12-3 or TRBV12-4 and J is TRBJ2-7; 7 nucleotides align to TRBD1. The CDR3 is 13 residues long. V shed 4 bases and J 4 bases; nucleotides not matched to a gene: 4. DNA for the CDR3: TGTGCCAGCAGTTGGGACAGCCTATACGAGCAGTACTTC. Its translation: CASSWDSLYEQYF.

This clonotype was recorded at least ten times. The chain carries TRBV27 and TRBJ2-3, with unresolved D. The V gene's germline CDR1 is MNHEY and CDR2 SMNVEV (reference sequence). V was cut by 5 bases and J by 0 bases, with 12 bases left in between. This CDR3 region has 15 residues. In DNA, the CDR3 is TGTGCCAGCAGTCCAATAGGTAGCAGCACAGATACGCAGTATTTT. Its translation: CASSPIGSSTDTQYF.

This clonotype was observed a few times. J is TRBJ1-6 and V is TRBV25-1, with D maybe TRBD1 (5 bases). V was cut by 6 bases and J by 4 bases, with 19 bases left in between. The CDR3 sequence is 17 residues long. Per germline, CDR1 MGHDK and CDR2 SYGVNS. The CDR3 sequence is CASSERGPGPYNSPLHF. The CDR3 DNA is TGTGCCAGCAGCGAACGTGGCCCGGGACCTTATAATTCACCCCTCCACTTT.

This chain connects TRBV12-3 or TRBV12-4 to TRBJ2-7; unclear D gene. CDR3 length: 15 residues. V was shortened by 6 bases and J by 4 bases, with 19 bases between the two germline ends. The CDR3 region has the DNA TGTGCCAGCAGCCCTCGGAAGGGTACCGAATACGAGCAGTACTTC. Protein sequence: CASSPRKGTEYEQYF.

As concerns this clonotype: This may come from a read error, since a much larger clone is one base off. The CDR3 region has the DNA TGCAGTGCTAGCCCTACTCCAGCGGGTTCACAAGAGACCCAGTACTTC. This translates into CSASPTPAGSQETQYF. The chain is built from TRBV20-1 and TRBJ2-5; D is perhaps TRBD2 (6 bases). The CDR3 is made up of 16 amino acids. V was clipped by 3 bases and J by 2 bases, with 19 bases between them. Germline lookup yields CDR1 DFQATT and CDR2 SNEGSKA (reference sequence).

This clonotype was recorded many times. This rearrangement joins TRBV7-9 to TRBJ2-7; D remains ambiguous. Germline loops: CDR1 SEHNR, CDR2 FQNEAQ (reference sequence). Deletions cut 0 bases from V and 4 bases from J, with 10 bases between. The CDR3 has 14 amino acids. In DNA form, the CDR3 reads TGTGCCAGCAGCTTAGCTACACCGAAGTACGAGCAGTACTTC. Translated: CASSLATPKYEQYF.

Many counts were recorded for this clonotype. The chain carries TRBV7-2 and TRBJ1-2; no definite D call. Trimming removed 2 bases at V and 4 bases at J, with 8 bases between. Germline CDR1 and CDR2: SGHTA and FQGNSA. This CDR3 spans 13 amino acids. The CDR3 nucleotides read TGTGCCAGCAGCTTAAATCAGTTCTATGGCTACACCTTC. It specifies CASSLNQFYGYTF.

The chain links TRBV5-1 to TRBJ2-2; 9 nucleotides align to TRBD1. The CDR3 consists of 15 residues. Losses at the gene ends were 4 bases for V and 4 bases for J; bases not matched to a gene: 5. The germline CDR1 and CDR2 sequences are SGHRS and YFSETQ. CDR3 DNA: TGCGCCAGCAGCATAGGACAGGGGCGCACCGGGGAGCTGTTTTTT. Translated: CASSIGQGRTGELFF.

Of note for this clonotype: A read error is possible here, since a much larger clone lies one base away. The J gene is TRBJ2-1, the V gene TRBV4-3; D uncertain. The CDR3 contains 13 residues. Germline CDR1 LGHNA, CDR2 YSLEER. V was trimmed by 10 bases and J by 8 bases, leaving 18 bases between them. CDR3 loop: CANRRTVHDEQFF. CDR3 nucleotide sequence: TGCGCCAACAGACGTACCGTTCACGATGAGCAGTTCTTC.

The chain links TRBV6-6 to TRBJ1-1; D call uncertain. Trimming shortened V by 0 bases and J by 11 bases, and 7 bases separated the two germline ends. The germline CDR1 and CDR2 sequences are MNHNY and SVGAGI (reference sequence). The CDR3 contains 11 residues. Here the CDR3 DNA reads TGTGCCAGCAGTTACTCGCGGAGTGCTTTCTTT. Residues: CASSYSRSAFF.

The chain carries TRBV10-2 and TRBJ2-2; 11 bases align to TRBD2. Trimming at V came to 6 bases and at J to 7 bases, leaving 7 bases not matched to a gene. Looked up from germline, CDR1 is WSHSY and CDR2 is SAAADI. This CDR3 has 15 amino acids. The CDR3 loop is CASRLAGAGGGELFF. CDR3 nucleotides: TGCGCCAGCAGACTAGCGGGGGCCGGAGGCGGGGAGCTGTTTTTT.

This clonotype has at least ten counts. The chain is built from TRBV25-1 and TRBJ1-5, with 7 bases aligning to TRBD1. The CDR3 has 15 amino acids. V lost 5 bases to trimming and J lost 0 bases; unmatched junction nucleotides: 4. The germline V gene has CDR1 MGHDK and CDR2 SYGVNS. The CDR3 DNA follows: TGTGCCAGCAGTTCCGGGACAGATAGCAATCAGCCCCAGCATTTT. It specifies CASSSGTDSNQPQHF.